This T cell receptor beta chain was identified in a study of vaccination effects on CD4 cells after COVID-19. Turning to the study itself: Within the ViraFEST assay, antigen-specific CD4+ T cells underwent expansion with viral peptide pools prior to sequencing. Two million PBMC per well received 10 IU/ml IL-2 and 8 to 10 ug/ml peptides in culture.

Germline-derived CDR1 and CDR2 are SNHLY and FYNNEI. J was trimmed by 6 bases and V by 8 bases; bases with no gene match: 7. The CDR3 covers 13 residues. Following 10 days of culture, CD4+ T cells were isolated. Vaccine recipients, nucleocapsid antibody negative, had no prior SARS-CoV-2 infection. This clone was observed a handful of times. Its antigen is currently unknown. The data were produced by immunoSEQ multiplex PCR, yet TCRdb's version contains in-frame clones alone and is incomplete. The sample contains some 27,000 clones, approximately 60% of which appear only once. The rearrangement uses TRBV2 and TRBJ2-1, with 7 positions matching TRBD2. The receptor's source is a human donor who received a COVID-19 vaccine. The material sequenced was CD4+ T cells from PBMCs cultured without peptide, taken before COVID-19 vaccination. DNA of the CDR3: TGTGCCAGCGGGAGGGCCCTGAGCAATGAGCAGTTCTTC. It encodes CASGRALSNEQFF.